This section outlines one T cell receptor (beta chain) sequence together with its context. Its target is unknown. This entry is derived from a study of T cell responses to AZD1222 COVID-19 vaccine. Study-level points and caveats: Baseline serostatus was positive in only a handful of AZD1222 recipients.

Trimming took 5 bases from V and 7 from J, leaving 15 bases between them. This CDR3 comprises 14 residues. Germline V gives CDR1 SEHNR, CDR2 FQNEAQ (reference sequence). Generated by immunoSEQ multiplex PCR, the TCRdb table keeps only in-frame clones and is missing some. The repertoire consists of 35,000 to 50,000 clones, with roughly 88% occurring once and the leading ten covering approximately 25%. Second-dose timings of about 4 or about 12 weeks were pooled. The source was peripheral blood, collected 28 days after the second AZD1222 dose. The source of this sequence is an adult who received the AZD1222 COVID-19 vaccine. V gene TRBV7-9 combines with J gene TRBJ1-5, with no clear D. The CDR3 protein is CASSALGLRQPQHF. In nucleotides, the CDR3 is TGTGCCAGCAGCGCGCTAGGCTTACGGCAGCCCCAGCATTTT.